This T cell receptor (beta chain) was documented in a study of cytomegalovirus exposure and HLA in healthy donors. Whole-study findings and limits: A previous analysis found most TCR beta V segments productive roughly 87% or roughly 30% of the time. Rarity held for most TCR sequences, but there were some public TCRs that occurred in many donors.

A word on this clone: What it binds is unknown.

The CDR3 has 14 amino acids. The V end lost 3 bases, the J end lost 7 bases, and 13 bases lay between the germline ends. Germline V gives CDR1 SGHKS, CDR2 YYEKEE (reference sequence). Researchers ran the PCR with 60 Vbeta and 13 Jbeta primers. In the original processing: In a later analysis, some 80 million unique TCR beta chains included roughly 11 million shared by two or more donors. Libraries were prepared by immunoSEQ multiplex PCR; TCRdb keeps only in-frame clonotypes and omits some of them. The V and J calls and clone size come from that table; D and trimming were worked out from the DNA. Of approximately 100,000 clones listed, around four fifths were seen once; the top ten hold about 5%.

The chain combines TRBV5-5 with TRBJ2-2; TRBD2 is a possible D gene (5 bases). The clonotype comes from a woman between 40 and 50 years old in good health and CMV-seronegative. Source material: PBMCs. The CDR3 DNA reads TGTGCCAGCAGCTCGGGGTCCGCCGTCGGGGAGCTGTTTTTT. Its translation is CASSSGSAVGELFF.